Here is one TCR beta chain with its context. This sample stems from a study of blood T cell repertoires in COVID-19. Study details: There were acute and convalescent COVID-19 samples, and they came from the United States, Italy and Spain. In each case, the material was cDNA or gDNA derived from T cells, B-cell-depleted T cells, or PBMCs.

The junction had 6 bases not matched to a gene; V was cut back by 2 bases and J by 6 bases. This CDR3 spans 15 amino acids. The germline CDR1 and CDR2 sequences are LNHDA and SQIVND (reference sequence). Study processing details: Estimation of nucleated cell counts was performed using reference gene primer amplification. The table came from immunoSEQ multiplex PCR; TCRdb's copy has only in-frame clones and leaves some out. Clonal size and the V and J genes are those of that table, whereas D and trimming came from the DNA. The repertoire holds approximately 280,000 clones, with approximately 85% as singletons.

The TCR sequence derives from an older woman with acute or convalescent COVID-19. V usage is TRBV19 and J usage is TRBJ1-5; 8 bases line up with TRBD1. Sequenced input: peripheral blood. The CDR3 reads CASSITDREIQPQHF. The CDR3 region has the DNA TGTGCCAGTAGTATAACGGACAGGGAGATTCAGCCCCAGCATTTT.